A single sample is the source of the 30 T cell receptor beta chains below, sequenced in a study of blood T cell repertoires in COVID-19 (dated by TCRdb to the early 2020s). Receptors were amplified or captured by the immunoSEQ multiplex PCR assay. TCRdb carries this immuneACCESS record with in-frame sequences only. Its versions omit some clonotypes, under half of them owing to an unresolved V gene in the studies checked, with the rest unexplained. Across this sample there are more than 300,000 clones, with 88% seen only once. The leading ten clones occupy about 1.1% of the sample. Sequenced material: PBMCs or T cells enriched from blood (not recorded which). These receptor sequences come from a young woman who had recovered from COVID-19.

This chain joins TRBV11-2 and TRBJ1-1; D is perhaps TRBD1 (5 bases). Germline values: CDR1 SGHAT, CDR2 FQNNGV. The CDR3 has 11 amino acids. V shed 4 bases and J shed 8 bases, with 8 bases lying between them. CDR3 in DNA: TGTGCCAGCAGCTCCAACAGGGAAGCTTTCTTT. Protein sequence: CASSSNREAFF.

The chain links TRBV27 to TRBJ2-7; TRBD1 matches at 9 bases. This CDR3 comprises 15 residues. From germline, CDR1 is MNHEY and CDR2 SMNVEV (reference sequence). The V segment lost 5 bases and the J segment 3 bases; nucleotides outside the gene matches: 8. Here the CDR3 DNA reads TGTGCCAGCAGTCCCCCCGGGACAGGGAGCTACGAGCAGTACTTC. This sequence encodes CASSPPGTGSYEQYF.

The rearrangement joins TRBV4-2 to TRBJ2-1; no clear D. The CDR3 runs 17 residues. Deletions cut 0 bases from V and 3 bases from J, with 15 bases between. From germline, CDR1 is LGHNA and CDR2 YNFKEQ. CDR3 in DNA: TGTGCCAGCAGCCAAGAGTTAATGAGACACCACTACAATGAGCAGTTCTTC. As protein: CASSQELMRHHYNEQFF.

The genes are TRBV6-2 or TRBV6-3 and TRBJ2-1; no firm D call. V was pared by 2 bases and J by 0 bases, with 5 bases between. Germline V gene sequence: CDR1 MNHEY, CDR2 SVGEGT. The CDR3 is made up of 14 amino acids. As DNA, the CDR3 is TGTGCCAGCAGTTACCCTACCTCCTACAATGAGCAGTTCTTC. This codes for CASSYPTSYNEQFF.

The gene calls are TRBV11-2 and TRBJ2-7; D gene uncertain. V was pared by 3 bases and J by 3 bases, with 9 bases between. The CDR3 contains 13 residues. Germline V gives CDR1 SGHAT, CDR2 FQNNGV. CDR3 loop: CASSFDINYEQYF. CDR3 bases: TGTGCCAGCAGCTTCGACATAAACTACGAGCAGTACTTC.

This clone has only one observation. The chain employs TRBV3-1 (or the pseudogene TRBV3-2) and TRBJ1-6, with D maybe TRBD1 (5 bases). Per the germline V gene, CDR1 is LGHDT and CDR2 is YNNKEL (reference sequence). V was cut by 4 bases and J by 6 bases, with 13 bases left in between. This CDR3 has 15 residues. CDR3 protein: CASSPSRVGNSPLHF. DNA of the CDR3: TGTGCCAGCAGCCCCAGCAGGGTAGGTAATTCACCCCTCCACTTT.

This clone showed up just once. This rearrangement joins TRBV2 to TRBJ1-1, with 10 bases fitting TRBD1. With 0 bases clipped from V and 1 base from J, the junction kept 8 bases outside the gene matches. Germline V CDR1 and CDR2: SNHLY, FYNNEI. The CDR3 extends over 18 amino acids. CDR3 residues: CASSEANRQGAGNTEAFF. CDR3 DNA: TGTGCCAGCAGTGAAGCCAACCGACAGGGGGCGGGGAACACTGAAGCTTTCTTT. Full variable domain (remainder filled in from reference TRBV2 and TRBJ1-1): EPEVTQTPSHQVTQMGQEVILRCVPISNHLYFYWYRQILGQKVEFLVSFYNNEISEKSEIFDDQFSVERPDGSNFTLKIRSTKLEDSAMYFCASSEANRQGAGNTEAFFGQGTRLTVV.

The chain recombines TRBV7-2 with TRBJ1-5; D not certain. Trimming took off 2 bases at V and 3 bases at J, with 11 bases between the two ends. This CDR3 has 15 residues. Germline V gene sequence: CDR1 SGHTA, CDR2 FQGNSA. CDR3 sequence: CASSLNTGVNQPQHF. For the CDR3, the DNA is TGTGCCAGCAGCTTAAACACCGGAGTCAATCAGCCCCAGCATTTT.

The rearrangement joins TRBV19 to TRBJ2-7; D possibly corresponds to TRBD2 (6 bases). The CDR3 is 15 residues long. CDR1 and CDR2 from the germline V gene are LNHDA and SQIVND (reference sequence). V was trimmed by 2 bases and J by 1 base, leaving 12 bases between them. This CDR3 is CASSISRGSSYEQYF. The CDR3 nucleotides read TGTGCCAGTAGTATAAGCCGGGGGTCGTCCTACGAGCAGTACTTC.

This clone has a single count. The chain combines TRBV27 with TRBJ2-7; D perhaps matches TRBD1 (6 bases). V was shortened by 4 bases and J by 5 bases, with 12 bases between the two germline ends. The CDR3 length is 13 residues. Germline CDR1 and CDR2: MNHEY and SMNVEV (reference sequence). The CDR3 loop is CASSSTGIHEQYF. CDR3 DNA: TGTGCCAGCAGTTCCACAGGGATCCACGAGCAGTACTTC.

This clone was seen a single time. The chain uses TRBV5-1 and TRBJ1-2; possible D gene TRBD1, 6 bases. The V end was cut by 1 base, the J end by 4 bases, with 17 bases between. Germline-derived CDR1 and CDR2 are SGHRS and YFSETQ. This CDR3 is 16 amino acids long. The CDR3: CASSLSPTGSGYGYTF. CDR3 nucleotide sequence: TGCGCCAGCAGCTTGTCCCCCACAGGGTCGGGCTATGGCTACACCTTC.

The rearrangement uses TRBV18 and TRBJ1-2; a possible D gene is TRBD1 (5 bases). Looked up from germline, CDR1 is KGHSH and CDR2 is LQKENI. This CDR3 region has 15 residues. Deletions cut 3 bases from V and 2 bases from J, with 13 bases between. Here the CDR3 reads CASSPNGPGNYGYTF. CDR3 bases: TGTGCCAGCTCACCCAACGGGCCAGGGAACTATGGCTACACCTTC.

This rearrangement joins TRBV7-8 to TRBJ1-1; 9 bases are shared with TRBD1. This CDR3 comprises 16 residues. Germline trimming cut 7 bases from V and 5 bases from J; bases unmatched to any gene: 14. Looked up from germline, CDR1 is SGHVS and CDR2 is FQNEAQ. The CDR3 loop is CASIQAPGTGLTEAFF. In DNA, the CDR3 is TGTGCCAGCATCCAGGCTCCTGGGACAGGGCTGACTGAAGCTTTCTTT.

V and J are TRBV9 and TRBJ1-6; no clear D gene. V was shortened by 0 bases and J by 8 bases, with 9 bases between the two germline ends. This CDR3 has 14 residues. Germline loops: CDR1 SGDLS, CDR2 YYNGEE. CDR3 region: CASSVVGDDSPLHF. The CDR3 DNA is TGTGCCAGCAGCGTAGTTGGAGATGATTCACCCCTCCACTTT.

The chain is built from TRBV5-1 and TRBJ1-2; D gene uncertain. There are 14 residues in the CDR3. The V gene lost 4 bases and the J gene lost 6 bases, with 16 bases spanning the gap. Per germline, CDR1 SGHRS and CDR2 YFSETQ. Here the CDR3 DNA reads TGCGCCAGCAGCACGGAGCCCGCGCGACATGGCTACACCTTC. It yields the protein CASSTEPARHGYTF.

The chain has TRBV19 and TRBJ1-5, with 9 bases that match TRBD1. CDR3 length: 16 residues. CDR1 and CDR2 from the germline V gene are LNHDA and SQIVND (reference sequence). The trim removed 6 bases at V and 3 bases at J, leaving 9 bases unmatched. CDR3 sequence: CASSRYRDRVNQPQHF. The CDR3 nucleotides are TGTGCCAGTAGCCGATACCGGGACAGGGTCAATCAGCCCCAGCATTTT.

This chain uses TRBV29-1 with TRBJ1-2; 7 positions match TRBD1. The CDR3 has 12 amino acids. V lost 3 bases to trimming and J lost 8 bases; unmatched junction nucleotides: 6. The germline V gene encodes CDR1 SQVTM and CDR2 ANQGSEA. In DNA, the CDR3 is TGCAGCGTTGATGGGCAGGGGGACGGCTACACCTTC. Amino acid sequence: CSVDGQGDGYTF.

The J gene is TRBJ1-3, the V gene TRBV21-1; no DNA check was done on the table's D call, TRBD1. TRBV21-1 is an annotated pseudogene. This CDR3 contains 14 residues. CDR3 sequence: CASPQFFSGNTIYF. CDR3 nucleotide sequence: TGTGCCAGCCCCCAGTTCTTCTCTGGAAACACCATATATTTT.

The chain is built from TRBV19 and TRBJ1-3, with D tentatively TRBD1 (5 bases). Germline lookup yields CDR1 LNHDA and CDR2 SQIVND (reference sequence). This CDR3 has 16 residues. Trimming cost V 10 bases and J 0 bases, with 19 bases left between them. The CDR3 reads CATQIDRPGSGNTIYF. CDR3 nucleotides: TGTGCCACCCAGATCGACAGACCCGGCTCTGGAAACACCATATATTTT.

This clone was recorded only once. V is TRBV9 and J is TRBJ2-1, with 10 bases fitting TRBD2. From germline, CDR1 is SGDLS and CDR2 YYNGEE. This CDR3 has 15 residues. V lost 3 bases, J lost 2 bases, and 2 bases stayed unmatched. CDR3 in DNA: TGTGCCAGCAGCGCAGCGGGGGGGACCTACAATGAGCAGTTCTTC. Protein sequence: CASSAAGGTYNEQFF.

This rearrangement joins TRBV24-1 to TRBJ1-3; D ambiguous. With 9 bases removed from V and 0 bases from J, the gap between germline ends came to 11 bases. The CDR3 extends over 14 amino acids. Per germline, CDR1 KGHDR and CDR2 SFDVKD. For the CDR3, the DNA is TGTGCCACCGGCGGCGGGGACTCTGGAAACACCATATATTTT. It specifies CATGGGDSGNTIYF.

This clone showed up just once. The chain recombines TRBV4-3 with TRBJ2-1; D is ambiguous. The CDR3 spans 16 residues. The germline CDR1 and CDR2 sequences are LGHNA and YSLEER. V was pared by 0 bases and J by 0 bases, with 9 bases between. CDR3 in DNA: TGCGCCAGCAGCCAAGATCTCTTGAGCTCCTACAATGAGCAGTTCTTC. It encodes CASSQDLLSSYNEQFF.

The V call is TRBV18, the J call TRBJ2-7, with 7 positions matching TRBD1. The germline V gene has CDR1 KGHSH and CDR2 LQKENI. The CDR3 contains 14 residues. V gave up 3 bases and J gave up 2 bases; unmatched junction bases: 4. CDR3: CASSPPGQTYEQYF. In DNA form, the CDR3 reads TGTGCCAGCTCACCCCCGGGACAGACCTACGAGCAGTACTTC.

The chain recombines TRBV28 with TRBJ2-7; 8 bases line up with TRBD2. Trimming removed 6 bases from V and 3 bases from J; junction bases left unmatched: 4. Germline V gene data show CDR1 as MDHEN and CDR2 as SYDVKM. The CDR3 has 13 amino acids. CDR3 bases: TGTGCCAGCAGGTCGGGGGGGAGCTACGAGCAGTACTTC. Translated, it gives CASRSGGSYEQYF.

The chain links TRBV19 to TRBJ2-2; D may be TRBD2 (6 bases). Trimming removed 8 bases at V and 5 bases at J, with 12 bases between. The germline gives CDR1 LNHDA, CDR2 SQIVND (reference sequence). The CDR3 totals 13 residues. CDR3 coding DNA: TGTGCCAGTGATCAGGCGGGAACCGGGGAGCTGTTTTTT. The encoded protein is CASDQAGTGELFF.

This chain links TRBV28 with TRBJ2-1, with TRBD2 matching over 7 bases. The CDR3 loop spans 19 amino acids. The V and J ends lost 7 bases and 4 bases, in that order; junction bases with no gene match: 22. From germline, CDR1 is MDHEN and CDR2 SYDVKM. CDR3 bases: TGTGCCAGCAACACACCCCTGGGGGGGACCCGGCACCCATACAATGAGCAGTTCTTC. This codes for CASNTPLGGTRHPYNEQFF. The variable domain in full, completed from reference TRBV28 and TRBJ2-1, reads DVKVTQSSRYLVKRTGEKVFLECVQDMDHENMFWYRQDPGLGLRLIYFSYDVKMKEKGDIPEGYSVSREKKERFSLILESASTNQTSMYLCASNTPLGGTRHPYNEQFFGPGTRLTVL.

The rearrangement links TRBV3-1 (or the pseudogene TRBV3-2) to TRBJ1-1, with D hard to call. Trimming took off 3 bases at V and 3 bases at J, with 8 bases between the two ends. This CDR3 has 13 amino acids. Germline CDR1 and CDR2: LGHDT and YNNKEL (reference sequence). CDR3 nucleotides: TGTGCCAGCAGCCATACGGTAGACACTGAAGCTTTCTTT. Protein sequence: CASSHTVDTEAFF.

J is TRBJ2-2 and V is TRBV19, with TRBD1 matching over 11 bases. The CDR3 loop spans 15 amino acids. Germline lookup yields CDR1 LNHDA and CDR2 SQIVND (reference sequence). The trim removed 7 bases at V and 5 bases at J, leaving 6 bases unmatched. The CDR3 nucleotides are TGTGCCAGTACAACCGGGACAGGGGGGACCGGGGAGCTGTTTTTT. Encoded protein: CASTTGTGGTGELFF.

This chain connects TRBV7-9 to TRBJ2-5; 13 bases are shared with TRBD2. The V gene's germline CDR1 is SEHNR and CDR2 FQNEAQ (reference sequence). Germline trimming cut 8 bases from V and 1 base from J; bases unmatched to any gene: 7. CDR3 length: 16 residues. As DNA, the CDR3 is TGTGCCAGCGGGGGAGGACTAGCGGGGGCCCAAGAGACCCAGTACTTC. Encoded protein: CASGGGLAGAQETQYF.

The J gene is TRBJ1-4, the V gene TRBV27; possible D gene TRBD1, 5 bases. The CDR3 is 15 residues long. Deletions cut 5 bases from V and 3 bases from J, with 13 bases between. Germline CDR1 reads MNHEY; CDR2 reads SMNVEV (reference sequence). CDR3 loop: CASSTLGGPNEKLFF. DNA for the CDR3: TGTGCCAGCAGTACCTTGGGGGGACCTAATGAAAAACTGTTTTTT.